The 17 T cell receptor beta chains below were found in one sample sequenced in a study of T-cell reconstitution after alpha-beta-depleted transplantation in children. Preparation of the TCRbeta library involved a method that used unique molecular identifiers. TCRdb re-called the PCR reads through MiXCR, storing one row per CDR3 protein. The data contain some 830,000 distinct CDR3 sequences, roughly 15% of them singletons. The sample was PBMCs, mostly from graft donor cells, taken 360 days after TCRalphabeta/CD19-depleted stem cell transplant. These receptors were obtained from a male patient between 5 and 17 years old who had a stem cell transplant for acute lymphoblastic leukemia, so the T cells may come from the graft donor.

V is TRBV5-6 and J is TRBJ1-1, with D possibly TRBD1 on 5 matching bases. Germline CDR1 SGHDT, CDR2 YYEEEE. The CDR3 is 12 amino acids. The V gene lost 1 base and the J gene lost 11 bases, with 12 bases spanning the gap. CDR3 DNA: TGTGCCAGCAGCTTGTTTAGTGCAGGGGCTTTCTTT. It translates to CASSLFSAGAFF.

This clonotype came up a few times. The chain combines TRBV2 with TRBJ1-3; the D is unclear. V gave up 3 bases and J gave up 2 bases, with 5 bases separating them. Germline assignment: CDR1 SNHLY and CDR2 FYNNEI. The CDR3 totals 13 residues. The CDR3: CASSERAGNTIYF. CDR3 sequence (DNA): TGTGCCAGCAGTGAGAGGGCTGGAAACACCATATATTTT. Drawing the rest from reference TRBV2 and TRBJ1-3, the complete variable domain is EPEVTQTPSHQVTQMGQEVILRCVPISNHLYFYWYRQILGQKVEFLVSFYNNEISEKSEIFDDQFSVERPDGSNFTLKIRSTKLEDSAMYFCASSERAGNTIYFGEGSWLTVV.

V is TRBV12-3 or TRBV12-4 and J is TRBJ2-4; 7 positions agree with TRBD2. CDR3 length: 19 residues. The ends lost 5 bases at V and 1 base at J; junction bases unmatched: 17. CDR3 in amino acids: CASSPLREGPRKAKNIQYF. The CDR3 DNA reads as TGTGCCAGCAGTCCCCTCAGGGAGGGGCCAAGGAAGGCCAAAAACATTCAGTACTTC.

This clonotype was seen a handful of times. This chain links TRBV3-1 with TRBJ1-5, with 8 bases fitting TRBD1. Germline-derived CDR1 and CDR2 are LGHDT and YNNKEL (reference sequence). Trimming cost V 1 base and J 6 bases; bases outside gene matches: 2. The CDR3 runs 14 residues. Written as DNA, the CDR3 is TGTGCCAGCAGCCAAGGGACAGGGAGTCAGCCCCAGCATTTT. This gives the protein CASSQGTGSQPQHF.

This clonotype was detected only a few times. This rearrangement joins TRBV5-1 to TRBJ2-5; D is uncertain. CDR1 SGHRS and CDR2 YFSETQ come from the germline V gene. CDR3 length: 16 residues. Trimming took 0 bases from V and 4 from J, leaving 16 bases between them. The CDR3 DNA follows: TGCGCCAGCAGCTTGGAGGCCCTTACGGTCACAGAGACCCAGTACTTC. This sequence encodes CASSLEALTVTETQYF.

This chain connects TRBV25-1 to TRBJ2-2, with D unclear. The CDR3 length is 18 residues. V lost 0 bases, J lost 2 bases, and 16 bases lay in between. In germline, CDR1 is MGHDK, CDR2 SYGVNS. The CDR3 spells CASSEYILDPVNTGELFF. The CDR3 nucleotides read TGTGCCAGCAGTGAATATATTCTTGACCCAGTTAACACCGGGGAGCTGTTTTTT.

This clonotype was counted a few times. This chain joins TRBV5-1 and TRBJ1-6; the D gene is possibly TRBD1 (5 bases). CDR1 and CDR2 from the germline V gene are SGHRS and YFSETQ. This CDR3 comprises 14 residues. Deletions cut 0 bases from V and 8 bases from J, with 9 bases between. The CDR3 nucleotides read TGCGCCAGCAGCTTGGGCGGGGCAGATTCACCCCTCCACTTT. This translates into CASSLGGADSPLHF.

This clonotype has at least ten counts. The rearrangement links TRBV29-1 to TRBJ1-5; tentative D call: TRBD1 (6 bases). Trimming cost V 7 bases and J 11 bases, with 15 bases left between them. In germline, CDR1 is SQVTM, CDR2 ANQGSEA. The CDR3 sequence is 11 residues long. CDR3 protein: CSAGQFEAQHF. CDR3 in DNA: TGCAGCGCTGGACAGTTCGAAGCCCAGCATTTT.

This clonotype was counted only a few times. This chain links TRBV4-1 with TRBJ2-7, with a tentative D call TRBD2 (5 bases). With 0 bases removed from V and 3 bases from J, the gap between germline ends came to 15 bases. Germline V gene data show CDR1 as MGHRA and CDR2 as YSYEKL. The CDR3 sequence is 16 residues long. CDR3 nucleotide sequence: TGCGCCAGCAGCCAAGATTTAATTTTTCGGGGCTACGAGCAGTACTTC. It encodes CASSQDLIFRGYEQYF.

The V and J genes are TRBV6-5 and TRBJ2-5; TRBD1 might be the D (7 bases). V lost 4 bases and J 1 base, leaving 13 bases between the germline ends. This CDR3 comprises 15 residues. In germline, CDR1 is MNHEY, CDR2 SVGAGI. For the CDR3, the DNA is TGTGCCAGCAGTTCGGCAGGGGGGAGCCAAGAGACCCAGTACTTC. Protein product: CASSSAGGSQETQYF.

CDR3 amino acids: CASSLEAPPYEQYF. The DNA of the CDR3 is TGCGCCAGCAGCTTGGAAGCTCCCCCCTACGAGCAGTACTTC. The chain recombines TRBV5-1 with TRBJ2-7; D remains unclear. This CDR3 has 14 residues. The V end lost 0 bases, the J end lost 2 bases, and 9 bases lay between the germline ends. CDR1 SGHRS and CDR2 YFSETQ come from the germline V gene.

This chain uses TRBV5-1 with TRBJ2-2; TRBD1 matches 11 bases. The junction had 5 bases not matched to a gene; V was cut back by 4 bases and J by 6 bases. The CDR3 consists of 15 residues. From germline, CDR1 is SGHRS and CDR2 YFSETQ. The CDR3, as DNA: TGCGCCAGCAGCGTACCGGGACAGGGGGCCGGGGAGCTGTTTTTT. Protein sequence: CASSVPGQGAGELFF.

The gene calls are TRBV2 and TRBJ2-2; 7 bases align to TRBD2. Trimming took 7 bases from V and 7 from J; bases not matched to a gene: 9. CDR3 length equals 14 residues. CDR1 and CDR2 (germline): SNHLY, FYNNEI. As DNA, the CDR3 is TGTGCCAGCAAGCGCGGGAGTAATATCGGGGAGCTGTTTTTT. Translating gives CASKRGSNIGELFF.

The chain carries TRBV19 and TRBJ2-3; 7 bases are shared with TRBD2. The J segment lost 6 bases and the V segment lost 7 bases, leaving 10 bases of the junction unmatched. The CDR3 is 14 amino acids. Looked up from germline, CDR1 is LNHDA and CDR2 is SQIVND (reference sequence). The CDR3 DNA sequence: TGTGCCAGTAAAGTACTAGGGACTACGGATACGCAGTATTTT. Residues: CASKVLGTTDTQYF.

This clonotype was seen a few times. V gene TRBV7-2 combines with J gene TRBJ2-5; 9 nucleotides match TRBD1. The V segment lost 5 bases and the J segment 1 base; nucleotides outside the gene matches: 8. CDR1 is SGHTA and CDR2 is FQGNSA in the germline V gene. The CDR3 has 16 residues. In DNA, the CDR3 is TGTGCCAGCAGCCAGACGGGACAGGGCGTCCAAGAGACCCAGTACTTC. It is translated as CASSQTGQGVQETQYF.

This chain joins TRBV19 and TRBJ2-7; unclear D gene. The germline CDR1 and CDR2 sequences are LNHDA and SQIVND (reference sequence). Trimming removed 1 base at V and 4 bases at J, with 14 bases between. The CDR3 extends over 15 amino acids. The CDR3 spells CASSIVGGTSYEQYF. DNA for the CDR3: TGTGCCAGTAGTATAGTGGGCGGAACTTCGTACGAGCAGTACTTC.

This clonotype occurred a few times. This chain links TRBV27 with TRBJ1-5; D perhaps matches TRBD1 (5 bases). Per the germline V gene, CDR1 is MNHEY and CDR2 is SMNVEV (reference sequence). The CDR3 loop spans 14 amino acids. Trimming took 8 bases from V and 3 from J, leaving 14 bases between them. The CDR3 protein is CASRLGVNNQPQHF. CDR3 coding DNA: TGTGCCAGCCGCCTGGGGGTCAACAATCAGCCCCAGCATTTT.